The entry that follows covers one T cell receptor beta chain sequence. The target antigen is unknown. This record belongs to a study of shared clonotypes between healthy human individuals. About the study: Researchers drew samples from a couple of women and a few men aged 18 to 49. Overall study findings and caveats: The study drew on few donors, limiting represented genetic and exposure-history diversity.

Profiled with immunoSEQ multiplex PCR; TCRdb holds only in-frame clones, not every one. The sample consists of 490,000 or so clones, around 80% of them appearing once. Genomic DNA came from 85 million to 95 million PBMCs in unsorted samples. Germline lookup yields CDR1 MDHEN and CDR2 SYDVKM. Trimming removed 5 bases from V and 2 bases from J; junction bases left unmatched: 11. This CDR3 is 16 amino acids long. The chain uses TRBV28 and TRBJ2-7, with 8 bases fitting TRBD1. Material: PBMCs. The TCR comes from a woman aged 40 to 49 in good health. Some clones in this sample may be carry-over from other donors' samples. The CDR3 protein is CASSKLPGQATYEQYF. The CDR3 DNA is TGTGCCAGCAGTAAACTCCCGGGACAGGCGACCTACGAGCAGTACTTC.